The 8 T cell receptor beta chains reported below all come from one sample, sequenced in a study of blood T cell repertoires in COVID-19 (dated by TCRdb to 2018 to 2020). The method was the immunoSEQ multiplex PCR assay. Imported from immuneACCESS, the table was reduced by TCRdb to in-frame sequences with V and J called. These copies leave out some clones; in studies compared against another copy, an unresolved V gene accounts for under half, and the cause of the remainder is not known. The sample records fewer than 75,000 clones, approximately 86% of which are singletons. Roughly 7% of the sample belongs to the ten largest clones. The specimen sequenced was peripheral blood. These receptors originate from a man aged 45-60 years with active COVID-19.

The chain is built from TRBV19 and TRBJ2-3; 8 bases are shared with TRBD1. In germline, CDR1 is LNHDA, CDR2 SQIVND (reference sequence). After removal of 5 bases from V and 1 base from J, the junction contained 5 bases not matched to a gene. The CDR3 extends over 15 amino acids. CDR3 sequence reads: CASSLGQGRTDTQYF. In nucleotides, the CDR3 is TGTGCCAGTAGTCTAGGACAGGGTCGCACAGATACGCAGTATTTT.

V usage is TRBV11-3 and J usage is TRBJ2-1; 13 nucleotides match TRBD2. CDR1 is SGHNT and CDR2 is YENEEA in the germline V gene. Trimming at V came to 4 bases and at J to 8 bases, leaving 8 bases not matched to a gene. The CDR3 is made up of 16 amino acids. The CDR3 reads CASSSLGLAGDHEQFF. CDR3 sequence (DNA): TGTGCCAGCAGCTCCCTCGGACTAGCGGGAGACCATGAGCAGTTCTTC.

The chain couples TRBV5-8 to TRBJ1-1, with 9 bases fitting TRBD1. The V gene's germline CDR1 is SGHTS and CDR2 YDEGEE. V shed 4 bases, J shed 4 bases, and the junction held 14 bases outside the gene matches. CDR3 length: 17 amino acids. The CDR3 DNA reads as TGTGCCAGCAGCCAGCGATCCTCACAGGGGGCGGGCACTGAAGCTTTCTTT. It is translated as CASSQRSSQGAGTEAFF.

The chain carries TRBV5-5 and TRBJ1-4; the D is unclear. Germline V gives CDR1 SGHKS, CDR2 YYEKEE (reference sequence). V gave up 1 base and J gave up 0 bases, with 13 bases separating them. This CDR3 spans 17 amino acids. The CDR3 nucleotides read TGTGCCAGCAGCTTGCGGCCCCAAAGCGCAACTAATGAAAAACTGTTTTTT. Translation gives CASSLRPQSATNEKLFF.

This chain connects TRBV27 to TRBJ1-5, with TRBD1 matching 7 bases. V shed 3 bases, J shed 5 bases, and the junction held 7 bases outside the gene matches. Germline lookup yields CDR1 MNHEY and CDR2 SMNVEV (reference sequence). The CDR3 has 15 residues. The CDR3 region is CASSLSTGRDQPQHF. The DNA of the CDR3 is TGTGCCAGCAGTTTGTCGACAGGGCGCGATCAGCCCCAGCATTTT.

This chain uses TRBV15 with TRBJ2-5; 7 nucleotides match TRBD2. The CDR3 has 14 amino acids. Per germline, CDR1 LNHNV and CDR2 YYDKDF (reference sequence). Unmatched junction bases numbered 2, after V lost 0 bases and J lost 4 bases. The CDR3: CATSRDRTRETQYF. In DNA, the CDR3 is TGTGCCACCAGCAGAGACCGGACTAGAGAGACCCAGTACTTC.

The rearrangement links TRBV30 to TRBJ1-1, with D possibly matching TRBD1 (6 bases). CDR1 and CDR2 from the germline V gene are GTSNPN and SVGIG (reference sequence). CDR3 size: 14 residues. The germline V and J ends were trimmed by 1 base and 9 bases, with 18 bases remaining between them. This chain's CDR3 is CAWSEDSRAVQAFF. CDR3 in DNA: TGTGCCTGGAGTGAGGACAGTAGGGCGGTCCAAGCTTTCTTT.

The rearrangement joins TRBV19 to TRBJ2-2, with a possible D match to TRBD1 (5 bases). Germline lookup yields CDR1 LNHDA and CDR2 SQIVND (reference sequence). V lost 3 bases and J lost 0, with 14 bases in between. CDR3 length equals 17 residues. The CDR3 DNA reads as TGTGCCAGTAGTATTGGCGAAGCCAGGGCGAACACCGGGGAGCTGTTTTTT. It translates to CASSIGEARANTGELFF. Complete variable domain (other parts from reference TRBV19 and TRBJ2-2): DGGITQSPKYLFRKEGQNVTLSCEQNLNHDAMYWYRQDPGQGLRLIYYSQIVNDFQKGDIAEGYSVSREKKESFPLTVTSAQKNPTAFYLCASSIGEARANTGELFFGEGSRLTVL.